This TCR beta chain was captured in a study of T and B cells in COVID-19 patients. Study-level findings and limits: At recovery TRB diversity and richness exceeded healthy donors, after highly clonal active COVID-19 repertoires.

V shed 3 bases, J shed 12 bases, and the junction held 12 bases outside the gene matches. The V gene's germline CDR1 is LNHNV and CDR2 YYDKDF (reference sequence). The CDR3 is 14 amino acids. BIOMED2 TRB-A/B primer pools were used in multiplex TRB PCR. Each CDR3 protein is one row after TCRdb ran MiXCR on the multiplex PCR reads. Seen here are some 5,700 distinct CDR3 sequences, less than 35% observed once, and the top ten hold approximately 15%. Each TRB amplification used roughly 230-550 ng of genomic DNA from blood. By frequency in the sample, this clonotype is medium-sized. Its antigen is undetermined.

The source is a human donor with active COVID-19. The chain employs TRBV15 and TRBJ1-2, with 8 bases lining up with TRBD1. Specimen: blood. The CDR3 spells CATSRPGQAPSHTF. CDR3 coding DNA: TGTGCCACCAGCAGGCCGGGACAGGCCCCGTCGCACACCTTC.